This T cell receptor beta chain comes out of a study of shared clonotypes between healthy human individuals. Naive CD8 cells were CD45RO-negative, positively selected for CCR7, excluding terminally differentiated effector memory CD45RA+ cells. TCRdb's copy holds only in-frame clones and misses some; the assay was immunoSEQ multiplex PCR. This table has around 1.9 million clones, about 93% appearing once. From germline, CDR1 is MNHEY and CDR2 SMNVEV (reference sequence). The junction had 4 bases not matched to a gene; V was cut back by 4 bases and J by 1 base. The CDR3 spans 15 residues. This TCR derives from a man between 18 and 29 years old in good health. Some clones in this sample may be carry-over from other donors' samples. Sequenced sample: naive CD8+ T cells from PBMCs. This chain uses TRBV27 with TRBJ2-3; 8 bases are a match to TRBD2. The CDR3 coding sequence is TGTGCCAGCAGTTCGGGGACTAGTCGCACAGATACGCAGTATTTT. This encodes CASSSGTSRTDTQYF.